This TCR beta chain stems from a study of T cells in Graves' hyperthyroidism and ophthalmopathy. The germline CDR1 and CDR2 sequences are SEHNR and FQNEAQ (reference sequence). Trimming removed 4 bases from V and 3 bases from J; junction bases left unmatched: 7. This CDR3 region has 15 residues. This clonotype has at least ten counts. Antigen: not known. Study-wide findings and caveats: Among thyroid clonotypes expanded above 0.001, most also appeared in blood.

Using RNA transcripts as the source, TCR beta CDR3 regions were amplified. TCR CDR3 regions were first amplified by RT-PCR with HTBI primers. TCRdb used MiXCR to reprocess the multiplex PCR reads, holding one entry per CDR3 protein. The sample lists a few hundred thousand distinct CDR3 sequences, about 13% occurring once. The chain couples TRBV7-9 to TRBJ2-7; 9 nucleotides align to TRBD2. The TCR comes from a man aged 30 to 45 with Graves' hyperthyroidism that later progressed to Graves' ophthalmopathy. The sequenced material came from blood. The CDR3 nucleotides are TGTGCCAGCAGCTCCCGACTAGCGGTGAACTACGAGCAGTACTTC. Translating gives CASSSRLAVNYEQYF.